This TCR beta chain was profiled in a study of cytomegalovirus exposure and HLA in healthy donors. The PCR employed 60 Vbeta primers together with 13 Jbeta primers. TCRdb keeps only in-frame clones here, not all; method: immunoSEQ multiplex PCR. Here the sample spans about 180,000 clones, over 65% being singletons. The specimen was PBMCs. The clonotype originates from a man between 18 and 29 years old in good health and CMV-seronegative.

CDR3 sequence (DNA): TGTGCCTGGAGTGTACACGGGGGCACTGAAGCTTTCTTT. The encoded protein is CAWSVHGGTEAFF. The chain is built from TRBV30 and TRBJ1-1; a weak D match, TRBD1 (5 bases). V was trimmed by 0 bases and J by 4 bases, leaving 9 bases between them. Germline-derived CDR1 and CDR2 are GTSNPN and SVGIG (reference sequence). This CDR3 is built from 13 residues.